Below, 27 T cell receptor beta chains from the same sample are listed, as sequenced in a study of blood T cell repertoires in COVID-19. The protocol was immunoSEQ multiplex PCR, while the TCRdb copy is restricted to in-frame clones and leaves out a portion. The sample has approximately 210,000 clones, approximately 82% seen once; the top ten hold 3% to 4.5%. Sequenced sample: peripheral blood. The receptors derive from an elderly woman with acute or convalescent COVID-19.

V gene TRBV6-5 combines with J gene TRBJ1-2; TRBD1 aligns across 12 bases. J gave up 4 bases and V 6 bases, and 6 bases lay outside the gene matches. The germline CDR1 and CDR2 sequences are MNHEY and SVGAGI. The CDR3 sequence is 15 residues long. CDR3 sequence (DNA): TGTGCCAGCAGGGATGGGACAGGGGGCTTCTATGGCTACACCTTC. Translated: CASRDGTGGFYGYTF.

The chain is built from TRBV7-2 and TRBJ2-1; D is possibly TRBD1 (5 bases). CDR1 SGHTA and CDR2 FQGNSA come from the germline V gene. Trimming took 2 bases from V and 3 from J, leaving 14 bases between them. The CDR3 runs to 16 residues. This chain's CDR3 is CASSLQGTLLYNEQFF. In DNA, the CDR3 is TGTGCCAGCAGCTTACAGGGTACCCTACTCTACAATGAGCAGTTCTTC.

This chain joins TRBV11-3 and TRBJ1-5; tentative D call: TRBD1 (6 bases). Germline CDR1 and CDR2: SGHNT and YENEEA. The CDR3 is made up of 14 amino acids. V gave up 5 bases and J gave up 2 bases, with 10 bases separating them. For the CDR3, the DNA is TGTGCCAGCAGCCAGGGGTATCGCAATCAGCCCCAGCATTTT. It translates to CASSQGYRNQPQHF. The full variable domain, rest sourced from reference TRBV11-3 and TRBJ1-5, is EAGVVQSPRYKIIEKKQPVAFWCNPISGHNTLYWYLQNLGQGPELLIRYENEEAVDDSQLPKDRFSAERLKGVDSTLKIQPAELGDSAVYLCASSQGYRNQPQHFGDGTRLSIL.

The chain joins TRBV2 to TRBJ2-2; D is ambiguous. Trimming cost V 5 bases and J 1 base, with 11 bases left between them. Per the germline V gene, CDR1 is SNHLY and CDR2 is FYNNEI. This CDR3 is built from 15 residues. Here the CDR3 DNA reads TGTGCCAGCAGTTTTTACGGTGAGAACACCGGGGAGCTGTTTTTT. It codes for CASSFYGENTGELFF.

The V call is TRBV28, the J call TRBJ1-4; no clear D. The length of the CDR3 is 14 residues. V was pared by 4 bases and J by 4 bases, with 10 bases between. Per the germline V gene, CDR1 is MDHEN and CDR2 is SYDVKM. CDR3 sequence reads: CASSSTPNNEKLFF. The CDR3, as DNA: TGTGCCAGCAGTTCGACACCCAATAATGAAAAACTGTTTTTT.

This clone occurred many times. V and J are TRBV5-8 and TRBJ1-5; D not resolved. This CDR3 is 12 amino acids long. Germline loops: CDR1 SGHTS, CDR2 YDEGEE. V was shortened by 5 bases and J by 5 bases, with 8 bases between the two germline ends. The CDR3 sequence: CASSRADQPQHF. The CDR3 DNA reads as TGTGCCAGCAGTCGCGCGGATCAGCCCCAGCATTTT. Complete variable domain (other parts from reference TRBV5-8 and TRBJ1-5): EAGVTQSPTHLIKTRGQQATLRCSPISGHTSVYWYQQALGLGLQFLLWYDEGEERNRGNFPPRFSGRQFPNYSSELNVNALELEDSALYLCASSRADQPQHFGDGTRLSIL.

This chain joins TRBV5-4 and TRBJ1-2; 7 positions match TRBD1. CDR1 is SGHNT and CDR2 is YYREEE in the germline V gene (reference sequence). J was trimmed by 5 bases and V by 0 bases; bases with no gene match: 4. The CDR3 length is 14 residues. The DNA for the CDR3 is TGTGCCAGCAGCTTGGCCGGACAGGCATATGGCTACACCTTC. Translated: CASSLAGQAYGYTF.

With regard to this clone: Other DNA sequences from this sample encode an identical CDR3 as well. This chain's CDR3 is CASSPGGNQPQHF. The CDR3 DNA reads TGTGCCAGCAGCCCGGGTGGCAATCAGCCCCAGCATTTT. This chain joins TRBV9 and TRBJ1-5, with D unclear. Germline CDR1 reads SGDLS; CDR2 reads YYNGEE. The V gene lost 4 bases and the J gene lost 2 bases, with 7 bases spanning the gap. The CDR3 is 13 amino acids. The whole variable domain, filled in from reference TRBV9 and TRBJ1-5, reads DSGVTQTPKHLITATGQRVTLRCSPRSGDLSVYWYQQSLDQGLQFLIQYYNGEERAKGNILERFSAQQFPDLHSELNLSSLELGDSALYFCASSPGGNQPQHFGDGTRLSIL.

This chain uses TRBV11-2 with TRBJ1-1; the D gene is possibly TRBD1 (6 bases). CDR1 and CDR2 (germline): SGHAT, FQNNGV. V was shortened by 5 bases and J by 0 bases, with 16 bases between the two germline ends. The CDR3 extends over 16 amino acids. CDR3: CASSETGTAVNTEAFF. DNA for the CDR3: TGTGCCAGCAGCGAGACAGGAACTGCAGTGAACACTGAAGCTTTCTTT.

This chain uses TRBV7-2 with TRBJ2-1, with TRBD2 matching 12 bases. Trimming removed 7 bases from V and 4 bases from J; junction bases left unmatched: 2. The CDR3 extends over 14 amino acids. The germline V gene has CDR1 SGHTA and CDR2 FQGNSA. CDR3 coding DNA: TGTGCCAGCACAACTAGCGGGGGGTACAATGAGCAGTTCTTC. Protein sequence: CASTTSGGYNEQFF.

This chain joins TRBV5-1 and TRBJ1-4; 10 bases line up with TRBD1. The germline gives CDR1 SGHRS, CDR2 YFSETQ. The CDR3 is 21 amino acids. V lost 1 base to trimming and J lost 8 bases; unmatched junction nucleotides: 23. This CDR3 reads CASSLTQGQGSGPTRGEKLFF. For the CDR3, the DNA is TGCGCCAGCAGCTTGACTCAGGGACAGGGGTCGGGCCCCACGCGCGGCGAAAAACTGTTTTTT.

The V call is TRBV19, the J call TRBJ1-5, with no clear D. The CDR3 loop spans 16 amino acids. The germline V gene encodes CDR1 LNHDA and CDR2 SQIVND (reference sequence). The V end was cut by 6 bases, the J end by 2 bases, with 17 bases between. The CDR3 bases are TGTGCCAGTAGCGAGTGGAGGACTGGCGGCAATCAGCCCCAGCATTTT. Protein sequence: CASSEWRTGGNQPQHF.

V is TRBV18 and J is TRBJ1-2; TRBD1 matches at 7 bases. There are 14 residues in the CDR3. CDR1 is KGHSH and CDR2 is LQKENI in the germline V gene. The V gene end was trimmed by 6 bases and the J gene end by 7 bases; junction bases not matched to a gene: 11. The CDR3 DNA is TGTGCCAGCTCCCCGGACAGGTTCACCTCTGGCTACACCTTC. It is translated as CASSPDRFTSGYTF.

V and J are TRBV9 and TRBJ1-1; D gene uncertain. V lost 0 bases to trimming and J lost 2 bases, with 8 bases between them. CDR3 length equals 14 residues. CDR1 and CDR2 from the germline V gene are SGDLS and YYNGEE. The CDR3: CASSVGNKNTEAFF. The CDR3 DNA follows: TGTGCCAGCAGCGTAGGAAACAAAAACACTGAAGCTTTCTTT.

The V gene is TRBV6-2 or TRBV6-3, the J gene TRBJ2-1; 13 bases match TRBD2. Per the germline V gene, CDR1 is MNHEY and CDR2 is SVGEGT. The CDR3 has 18 amino acids. Losses at the gene ends were 0 bases for V and 0 bases for J; bases not matched to a gene: 2. Written as DNA, the CDR3 is TGTGCCAGCAGTTACTCCGGACTAGCGGGGGCCTCCTACAATGAGCAGTTCTTC. Translating gives CASSYSGLAGASYNEQFF.

The chain carries TRBV11-3 and TRBJ1-1; no clear D gene. CDR1 is SGHNT and CDR2 is YENEEA in the germline V gene. V lost 5 bases, J lost 4 bases, and 14 bases lay in between. The CDR3 length is 14 residues. CDR3 bases: TGTGCCAGCAGCCCCCGTTTAGAGGGCACTGAAGCTTTCTTT. Residues: CASSPRLEGTEAFF.

V and J are TRBV7-2 and TRBJ1-5; no clear D. Trimming cost V 1 base and J 2 bases, with 9 bases left between them. Germline V CDR1 and CDR2: SGHTA, FQGNSA. The CDR3 totals 15 residues. CDR3 DNA: TGTGCCAGCAGCTTAGGGCTCGCGGGCAATCAGCCCCAGCATTTT. Translating it yields CASSLGLAGNQPQHF. The entire variable domain, with the rest obtained from reference TRBV7-2 and TRBJ1-5, is as follows: GAGVSQSPSNKVTEKGKDVELRCDPISGHTALYWYRQSLGQGLEFLIYFQGNSAPDKSGLPSDRFSAERTGGSVSTLTIQRTQQEDSAVYLCASSLGLAGNQPQHFGDGTRLSIL.

The sample holds one count of this clone. The rearrangement uses TRBV7-2 and TRBJ2-3; TRBD1 aligns across 7 bases. The length of the CDR3 is 18 residues. V dropped 0 bases and J dropped 1; count of bases not matched to a gene: 10. Germline assignment: CDR1 SGHTA and CDR2 FQGNSA. CDR3 residues: CASSLAFATGRRTDTQYF. Written as DNA, the CDR3 is TGTGCCAGCAGCTTAGCGTTCGCGACAGGGCGACGCACAGATACGCAGTATTTT.

CDR3 DNA sequence: TGTGCCAGCAGCCACAACAGGGGATTGGACAGCGAGCAGTTCTTC. Translated: CASSHNRGLDSEQFF. This chain joins TRBV2 and TRBJ2-1, with 7 bases identical to TRBD1. The ends lost 6 bases at V and 10 bases at J; junction bases unmatched: 15. Per the germline V gene, CDR1 is SNHLY and CDR2 is FYNNEI. This CDR3 spans 15 amino acids.

The rearrangement joins TRBV19 to TRBJ2-2, with D tentatively TRBD2 (6 bases). Germline values: CDR1 LNHDA, CDR2 SQIVND (reference sequence). The CDR3 runs to 14 residues. V lost 1 base to trimming and J lost 6 bases, with 9 bases between them. CDR3 in amino acids: CASSIGGTPGELFF. CDR3 sequence (DNA): TGTGCCAGTAGTATAGGAGGGACTCCCGGGGAGCTGTTTTTT.

The chain carries TRBV18 and TRBJ2-3; D unclear. From germline, CDR1 is KGHSH and CDR2 LQKENI. The CDR3 totals 15 residues. Trimming removed 3 bases from V and 2 bases from J, with 12 bases in between. The CDR3 sequence: CASSPRQSTTDTQYF. The DNA for the CDR3 is TGTGCCAGCTCACCGCGGCAGAGCACCACAGATACGCAGTATTTT.

The gene calls are TRBV5-5 and TRBJ1-1, with TRBD1 matching 11 bases. The V gene end was trimmed by 6 bases and the J gene end by 4 bases; junction bases not matched to a gene: 8. The V gene's germline CDR1 is SGHKS and CDR2 YYEKEE (reference sequence). This CDR3 region has 15 residues. In DNA form, the CDR3 reads TGTGCCAGCACGGACAGGGGGCGGGGGGGCACTGAAGCTTTCTTT. Residues: CASTDRGRGGTEAFF.

This clone was seen at least ten times. The chain is built from TRBV19 and TRBJ2-6; D gene unclear. The V and J ends lost 3 bases and 6 bases respectively, with 9 bases between them. Looked up from germline, CDR1 is LNHDA and CDR2 is SQIVND (reference sequence). This CDR3 is built from 14 residues. The CDR3, as DNA: TGTGCCAGTAGTATTTCAAGCAAGGCCAACGTCCTGACTTTC. It is translated as CASSISSKANVLTF.

This clone was found a few times. This chain connects TRBV7-2 to TRBJ2-1; 14 positions match TRBD2. Germline lookup yields CDR1 SGHTA and CDR2 FQGNSA. The CDR3 extends over 15 amino acids. V lost 6 bases, J lost 7 bases, and 5 bases stayed unmatched. The CDR3 reads CASSLGLAGGNEQFF. CDR3 DNA: TGTGCCAGCAGTCTTGGACTAGCGGGGGGTAATGAGCAGTTCTTC.

This rearrangement joins TRBV14 to TRBJ1-1; D is unresolved. CDR1 is SGHDN, CDR2 FVKESK, per germline. This CDR3 region has 14 residues. V was cut by 0 bases and J by 5 bases, with 10 bases left in between. The CDR3 sequence: CASSQEHRGTEAFF. CDR3 nucleotide sequence: TGTGCCAGCAGCCAAGAGCACAGAGGGACTGAAGCTTTCTTT.

The rearrangement joins TRBV3-1 (or the pseudogene TRBV3-2) to TRBJ2-5; D is undetermined. CDR1 is LGHDT, CDR2 YNNKEL, per germline (reference sequence). V lost 3 bases and J lost 4, with 15 bases in between. CDR3 length equals 15 residues. The CDR3 is CASSQILGGSETQYF. In nucleotides, the CDR3 is TGTGCCAGCAGCCAGATTCTCGGCGGTTCAGAGACCCAGTACTTC.

V is TRBV6-5 and J is TRBJ2-1, with TRBD2 identical over 12 bases. The germline gives CDR1 MNHEY, CDR2 SVGAGI. The length of the CDR3 is 15 residues. J gave up 9 bases and V 7 bases, and 10 bases lay outside the gene matches. CDR3 sequence reads: CASTLTSGGRGEQFF. DNA for the CDR3: TGTGCCAGCACCCTGACTAGCGGGGGACGGGGTGAGCAGTTCTTC.